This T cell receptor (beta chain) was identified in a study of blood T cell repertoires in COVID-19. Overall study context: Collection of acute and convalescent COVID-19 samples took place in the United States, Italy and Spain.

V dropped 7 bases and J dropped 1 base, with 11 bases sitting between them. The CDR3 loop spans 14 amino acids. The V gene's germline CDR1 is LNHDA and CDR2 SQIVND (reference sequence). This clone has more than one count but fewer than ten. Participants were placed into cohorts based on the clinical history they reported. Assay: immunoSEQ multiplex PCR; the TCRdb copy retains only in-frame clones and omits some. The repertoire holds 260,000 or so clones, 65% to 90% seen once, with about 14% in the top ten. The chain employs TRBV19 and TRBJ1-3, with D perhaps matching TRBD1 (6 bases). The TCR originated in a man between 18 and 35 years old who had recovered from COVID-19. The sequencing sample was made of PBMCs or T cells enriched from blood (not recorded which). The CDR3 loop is CASTEGGSGNTIYF. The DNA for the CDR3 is TGTGCCAGTACCGAAGGGGGTTCTGGAAACACCATATATTTT.